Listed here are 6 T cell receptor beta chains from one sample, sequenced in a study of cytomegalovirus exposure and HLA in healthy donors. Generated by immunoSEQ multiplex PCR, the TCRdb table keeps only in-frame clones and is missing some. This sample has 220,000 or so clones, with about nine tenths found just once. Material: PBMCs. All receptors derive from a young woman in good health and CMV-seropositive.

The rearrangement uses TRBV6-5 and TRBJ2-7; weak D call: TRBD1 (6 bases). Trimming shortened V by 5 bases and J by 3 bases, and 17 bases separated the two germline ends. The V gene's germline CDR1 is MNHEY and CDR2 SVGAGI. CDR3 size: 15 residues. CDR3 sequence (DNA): TGTGCCAGCAGTCAGACGGACAGCAATTACTACGAGCAGTACTTC. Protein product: CASSQTDSNYYEQYF.

The CDR3 region is CASSITVNTEAFF. CDR3 coding DNA: TGTGCCAGTAGTATAACAGTGAACACTGAAGCTTTCTTT. The V call is TRBV19, the J call TRBJ1-1; D is uncertain. The CDR3 is 13 amino acids. CDR1 is LNHDA, CDR2 SQIVND, per germline (reference sequence). Trimming took 2 bases from V and 0 from J, leaving 4 bases between them.

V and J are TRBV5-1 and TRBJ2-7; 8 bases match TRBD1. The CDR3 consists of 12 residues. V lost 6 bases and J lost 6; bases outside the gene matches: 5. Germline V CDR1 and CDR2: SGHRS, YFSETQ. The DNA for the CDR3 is TGCGCCAGCACGGACAGGGCAGCCGAGCAGTACTTC. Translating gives CASTDRAAEQYF.

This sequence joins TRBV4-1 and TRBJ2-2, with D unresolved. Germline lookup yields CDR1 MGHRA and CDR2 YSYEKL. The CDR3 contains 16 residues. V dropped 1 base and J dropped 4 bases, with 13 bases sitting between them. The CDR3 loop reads CASSQVLLSGTGELFF. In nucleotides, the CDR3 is TGCGCCAGCAGCCAAGTTCTACTCTCGGGCACCGGGGAGCTGTTTTTT.

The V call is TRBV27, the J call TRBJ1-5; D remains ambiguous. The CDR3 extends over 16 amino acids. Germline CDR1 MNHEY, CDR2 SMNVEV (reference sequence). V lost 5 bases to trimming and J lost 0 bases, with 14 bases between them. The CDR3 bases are TGTGCCAGCAGTCAACTAGGGTGGTATAGCAATCAGCCCCAGCATTTT. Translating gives CASSQLGWYSNQPQHF.

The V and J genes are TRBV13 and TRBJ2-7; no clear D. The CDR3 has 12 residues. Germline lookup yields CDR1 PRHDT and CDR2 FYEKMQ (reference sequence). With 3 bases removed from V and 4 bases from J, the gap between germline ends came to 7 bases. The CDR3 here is CASSFFTYEQYF. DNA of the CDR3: TGTGCCAGCAGCTTCTTCACATACGAGCAGTACTTC.